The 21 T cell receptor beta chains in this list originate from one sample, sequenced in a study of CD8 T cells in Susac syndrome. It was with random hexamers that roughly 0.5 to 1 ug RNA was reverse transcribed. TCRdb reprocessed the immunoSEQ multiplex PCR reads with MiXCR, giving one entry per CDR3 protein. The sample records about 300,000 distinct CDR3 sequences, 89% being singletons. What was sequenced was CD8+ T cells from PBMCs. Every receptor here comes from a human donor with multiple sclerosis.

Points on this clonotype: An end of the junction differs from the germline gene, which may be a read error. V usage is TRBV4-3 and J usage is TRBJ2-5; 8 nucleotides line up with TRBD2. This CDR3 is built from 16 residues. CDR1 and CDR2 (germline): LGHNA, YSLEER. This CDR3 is CASSLWYGSGGETQYF. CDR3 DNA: TGCGCCAGCAGCCTCTGGTATGGAAGCGGGGGCGAGACTCAGTACTTC.

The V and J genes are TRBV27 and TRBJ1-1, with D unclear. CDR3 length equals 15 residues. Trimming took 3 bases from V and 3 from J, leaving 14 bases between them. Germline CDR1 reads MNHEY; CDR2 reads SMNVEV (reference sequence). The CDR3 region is CASSFTPGVYTEAFF. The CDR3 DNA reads TGTGCCAGCAGTTTTACGCCCGGGGTATACACTGAAGCTTTCTTT.

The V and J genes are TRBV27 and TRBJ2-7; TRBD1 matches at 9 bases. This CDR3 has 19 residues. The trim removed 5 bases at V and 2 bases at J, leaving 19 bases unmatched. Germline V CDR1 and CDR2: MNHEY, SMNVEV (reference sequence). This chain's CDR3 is CASSPTGQGMSGKPYEQYF. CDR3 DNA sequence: TGTGCCAGCAGTCCAACGGGACAGGGTATGAGCGGGAAACCCTACGAGCAGTACTTC.

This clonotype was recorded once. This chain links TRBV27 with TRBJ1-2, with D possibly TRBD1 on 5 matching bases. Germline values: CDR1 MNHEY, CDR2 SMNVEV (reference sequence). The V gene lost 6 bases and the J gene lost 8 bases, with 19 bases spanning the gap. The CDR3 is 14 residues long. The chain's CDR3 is CASSYGTPGGGYTF. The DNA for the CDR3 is TGTGCCAGCAGCTACGGGACTCCCGGAGGGGGCTACACCTTC.

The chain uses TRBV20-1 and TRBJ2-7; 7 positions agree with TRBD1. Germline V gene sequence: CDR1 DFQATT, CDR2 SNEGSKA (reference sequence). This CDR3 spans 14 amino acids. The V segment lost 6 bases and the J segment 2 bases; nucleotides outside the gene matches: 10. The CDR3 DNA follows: TGCAGTGCCGGAAGGGGGCCTGATACCTACGAGCAGTACTTC. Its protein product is CSAGRGPDTYEQYF.

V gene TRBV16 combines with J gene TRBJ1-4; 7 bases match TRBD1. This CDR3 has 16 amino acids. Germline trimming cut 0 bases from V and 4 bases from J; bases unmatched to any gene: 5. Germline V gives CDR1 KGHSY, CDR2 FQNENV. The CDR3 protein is CASSQSVGQLNEKLFF. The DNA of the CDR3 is TGTGCCAGCAGCCAATCCGTGGGACAGCTTAATGAAAAACTGTTTTTT.

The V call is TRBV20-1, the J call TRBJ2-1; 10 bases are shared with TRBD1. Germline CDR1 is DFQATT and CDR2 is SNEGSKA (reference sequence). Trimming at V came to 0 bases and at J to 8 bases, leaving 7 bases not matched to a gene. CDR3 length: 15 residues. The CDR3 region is CSARDWGQGFHEQFF. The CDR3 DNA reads TGCAGTGCTAGAGATTGGGGACAGGGGTTCCATGAGCAGTTCTTC.

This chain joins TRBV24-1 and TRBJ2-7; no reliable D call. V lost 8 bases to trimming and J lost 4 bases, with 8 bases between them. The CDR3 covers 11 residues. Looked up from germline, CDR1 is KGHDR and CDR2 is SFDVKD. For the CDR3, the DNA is TGTGCCACCACGGACGGGTACGAGCAGTACTTC. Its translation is CATTDGYEQYF.

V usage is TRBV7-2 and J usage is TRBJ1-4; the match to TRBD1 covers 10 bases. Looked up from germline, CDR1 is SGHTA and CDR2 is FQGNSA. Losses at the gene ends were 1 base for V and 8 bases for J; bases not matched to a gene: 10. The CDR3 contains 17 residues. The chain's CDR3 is CASSLVPRGQGGEKLFF. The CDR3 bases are TGTGCCAGCAGCTTAGTCCCCCGAGGACAGGGGGGCGAAAAACTGTTTTTT.

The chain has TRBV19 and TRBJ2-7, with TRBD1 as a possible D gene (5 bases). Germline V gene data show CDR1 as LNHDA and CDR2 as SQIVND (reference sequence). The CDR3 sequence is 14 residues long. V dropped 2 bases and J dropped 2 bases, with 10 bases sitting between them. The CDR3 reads CASSIQGGPYEQYF. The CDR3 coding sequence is TGTGCCAGTAGTATACAGGGCGGACCCTACGAGCAGTACTTC.

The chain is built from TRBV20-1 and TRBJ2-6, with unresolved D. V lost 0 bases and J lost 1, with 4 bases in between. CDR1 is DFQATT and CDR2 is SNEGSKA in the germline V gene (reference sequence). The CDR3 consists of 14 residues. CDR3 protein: CSARESSGANVLTF. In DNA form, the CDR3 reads TGCAGTGCTAGAGAGTCTTCTGGGGCCAACGTCCTGACTTTC.

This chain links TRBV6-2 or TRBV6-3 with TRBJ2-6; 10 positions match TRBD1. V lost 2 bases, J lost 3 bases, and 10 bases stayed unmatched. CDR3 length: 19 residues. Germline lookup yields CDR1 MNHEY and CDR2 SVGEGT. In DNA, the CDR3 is TGTGCCAGCAGTTACGCCGGACAGGGGGGAAATCATGGGGCCAACGTCCTGACTTTC. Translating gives CASSYAGQGGNHGANVLTF.

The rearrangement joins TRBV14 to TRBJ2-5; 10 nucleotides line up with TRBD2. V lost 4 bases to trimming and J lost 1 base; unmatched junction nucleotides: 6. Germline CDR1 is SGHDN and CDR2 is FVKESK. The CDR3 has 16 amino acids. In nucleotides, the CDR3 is TGTGCCAGCAGCCCAGCTAGCGGGGGAGCCCAAGAGACCCAGTACTTC. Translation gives CASSPASGGAQETQYF.

For the CDR3, the DNA is TGTGCCAGCAGTATTCCTTACAAACCCTACGAGCAGTACTTC. Protein sequence: CASSIPYKPYEQYF. The chain employs TRBV2 and TRBJ2-7, with D unresolved. Germline loops: CDR1 SNHLY, CDR2 FYNNEI. The CDR3 is 14 amino acids. V dropped 5 bases and J dropped 2 bases, with 13 bases sitting between them.

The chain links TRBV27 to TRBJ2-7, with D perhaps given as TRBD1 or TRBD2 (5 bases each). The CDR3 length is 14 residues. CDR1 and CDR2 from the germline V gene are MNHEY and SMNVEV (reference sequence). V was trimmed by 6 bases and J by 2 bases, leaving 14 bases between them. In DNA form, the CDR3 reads TGTGCCAGCAGAAGGGACGGAATGCCCTACGAGCAGTACTTC. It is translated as CASRRDGMPYEQYF.

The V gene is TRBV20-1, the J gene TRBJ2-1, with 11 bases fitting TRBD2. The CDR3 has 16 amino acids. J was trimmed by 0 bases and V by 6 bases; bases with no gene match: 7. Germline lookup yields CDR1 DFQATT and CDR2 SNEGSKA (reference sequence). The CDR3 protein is CSATGLAESSYNEQFF. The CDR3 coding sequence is TGCAGTGCCACGGGACTAGCGGAAAGCTCCTACAATGAGCAGTTCTTC.

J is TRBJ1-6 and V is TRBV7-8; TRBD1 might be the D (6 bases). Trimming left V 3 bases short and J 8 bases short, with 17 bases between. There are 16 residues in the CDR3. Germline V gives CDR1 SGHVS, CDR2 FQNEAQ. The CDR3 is CASSFYRAPKDSPLHF. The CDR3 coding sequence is TGTGCCAGCAGCTTTTACAGGGCACCAAAAGATTCACCCCTCCACTTT.

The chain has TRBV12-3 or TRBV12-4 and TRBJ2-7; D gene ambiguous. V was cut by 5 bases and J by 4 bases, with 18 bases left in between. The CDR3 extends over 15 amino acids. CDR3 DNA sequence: TGTGCCAGCAGTCCTCCACCGGACCCAAAGTACGAGCAGTACTTC. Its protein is CASSPPPDPKYEQYF.

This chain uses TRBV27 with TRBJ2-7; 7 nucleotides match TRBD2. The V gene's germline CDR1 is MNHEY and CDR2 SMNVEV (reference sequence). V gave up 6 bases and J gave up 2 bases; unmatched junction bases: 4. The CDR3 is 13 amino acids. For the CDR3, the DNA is TGTGCCAGCAGCTGGACTAGAGCCTACGAGCAGTACTTC. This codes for CASSWTRAYEQYF.

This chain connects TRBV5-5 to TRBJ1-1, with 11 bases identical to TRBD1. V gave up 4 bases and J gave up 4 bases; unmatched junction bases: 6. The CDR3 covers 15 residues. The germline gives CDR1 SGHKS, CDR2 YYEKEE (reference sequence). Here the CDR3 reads CASSDGQGAVTEAFF. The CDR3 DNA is TGTGCCAGCAGCGATGGACAGGGGGCGGTCACTGAAGCTTTCTTT. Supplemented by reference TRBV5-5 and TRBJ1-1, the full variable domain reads DAGVTQSPTHLIKTRGQQVTLRCSPISGHKSVSWYQQVLGQGPQFIFQYYEKEERGRGNFPDRFSARQFPNYSSELNVNALLLGDSALYLCASSDGQGAVTEAFFGQGTRLTVV.

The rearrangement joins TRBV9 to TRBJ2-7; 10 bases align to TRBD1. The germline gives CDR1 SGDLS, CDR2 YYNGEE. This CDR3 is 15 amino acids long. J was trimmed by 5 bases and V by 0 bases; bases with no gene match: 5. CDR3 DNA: TGTGCCAGCAGCGTAGGGGACAGGGGAGTCGACGAGCAGTACTTC. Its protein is CASSVGDRGVDEQYF. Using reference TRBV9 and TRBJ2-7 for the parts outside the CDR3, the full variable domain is DSGVTQTPKHLITATGQRVTLRCSPRSGDLSVYWYQQSLDQGLQFLIQYYNGEERAKGNILERFSAQQFPDLHSELNLSSLELGDSALYFCASSVGDRGVDEQYFGPGTRLTVT.